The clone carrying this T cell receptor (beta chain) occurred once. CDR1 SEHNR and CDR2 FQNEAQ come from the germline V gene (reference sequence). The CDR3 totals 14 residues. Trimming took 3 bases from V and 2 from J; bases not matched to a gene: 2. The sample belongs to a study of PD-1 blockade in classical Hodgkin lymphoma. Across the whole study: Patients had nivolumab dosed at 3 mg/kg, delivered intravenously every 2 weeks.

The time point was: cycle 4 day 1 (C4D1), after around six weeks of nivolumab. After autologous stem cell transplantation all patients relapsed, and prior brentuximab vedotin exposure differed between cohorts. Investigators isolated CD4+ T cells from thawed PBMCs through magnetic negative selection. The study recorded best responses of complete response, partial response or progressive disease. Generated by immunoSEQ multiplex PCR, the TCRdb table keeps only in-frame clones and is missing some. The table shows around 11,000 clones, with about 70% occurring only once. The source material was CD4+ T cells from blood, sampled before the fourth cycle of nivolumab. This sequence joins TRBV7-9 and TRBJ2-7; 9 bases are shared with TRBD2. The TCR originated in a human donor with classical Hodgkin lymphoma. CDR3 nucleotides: TGTGCCAGCAGCTTGCGGGAGGGCCCCTACGAGCAGTACTTC. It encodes CASSLREGPYEQYF.